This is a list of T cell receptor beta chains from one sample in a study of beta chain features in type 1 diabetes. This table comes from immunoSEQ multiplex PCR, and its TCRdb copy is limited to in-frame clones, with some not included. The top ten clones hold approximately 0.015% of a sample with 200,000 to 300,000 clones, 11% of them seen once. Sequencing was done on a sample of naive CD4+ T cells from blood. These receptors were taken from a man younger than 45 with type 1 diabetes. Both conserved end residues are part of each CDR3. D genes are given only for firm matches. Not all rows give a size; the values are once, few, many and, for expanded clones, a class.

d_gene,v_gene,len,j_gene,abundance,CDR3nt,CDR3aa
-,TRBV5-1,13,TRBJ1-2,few,TGCGCCAGCAGCTTGGCTGGGGGCAGCGGCTACACCTTC,CASSLAGGSGYTF
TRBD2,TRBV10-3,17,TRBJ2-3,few,TGTGCCAGCAGTGCCTCGGGAGCGGGGATAAGCACAGATACGCAGTATTTT,CASSASGAGISTDTQYF
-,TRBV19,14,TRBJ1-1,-,TGTGCCAGTAGCATTCGGGTCGGTGGCACTGAAGCTTTCTTT,CASSIRVGGTEAFF
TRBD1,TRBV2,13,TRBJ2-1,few,TGTGCCAGCGGGACAGGACCTTACAATGAGCAGTTCTTC,CASGTGPYNEQFF
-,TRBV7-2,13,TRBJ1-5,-,TGTGCCAGCAGCTTAAATTCGGTCCAGCCCCAGCATTTT,CASSLNSVQPQHF
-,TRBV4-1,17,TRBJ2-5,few,TGCGCCAGCAGCCAAGCGTCCCTTCGGAGTTCACTGGAGACCCAGTACTTC,CASSQASLRSSLETQYF
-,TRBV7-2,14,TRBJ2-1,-,TGTGCCAGCCAGACTCCGACGTCCAACAATGAGCAGTTCTTC,CASQTPTSNNEQFF
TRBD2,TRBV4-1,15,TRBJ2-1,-,TGCGCCAGCAGCCGCACGGGGGGAGCCTTAAATGAGCAGTTCTTC,CASSRTGGALNEQFF
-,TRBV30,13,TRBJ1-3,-,TGTGCCTGGAGTTTGGGCCCAACAAACACCATATATTTT,CAWSLGPTNTIYF
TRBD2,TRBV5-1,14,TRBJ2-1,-,TGCGCCAGCACGAGCGGGGGTTCCTACAATGAGCAGTTCTTC,CASTSGGSYNEQFF
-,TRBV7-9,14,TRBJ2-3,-,TGTGCCAGCAGCTTGGGGGGTGGTGCAGATACGCAGTATTTT,CASSLGGGADTQYF
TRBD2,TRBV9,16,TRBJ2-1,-,TGTGCCAGCAGCGTAGGGGGACTAGCGGGGTACAATGAGCAGTTCTTC,CASSVGGLAGYNEQFF
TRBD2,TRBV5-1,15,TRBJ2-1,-,TGCGCCAGCAGCTTGGGACTAGCGGATGTGGTAAAGCAGTTCTTC,CASSLGLADVVKQFF
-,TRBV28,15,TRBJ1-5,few,TGTGCCAGCAGTTTGGTCCACTATAGCAATCAGCCCCAGCATTTT,CASSLVHYSNQPQHF
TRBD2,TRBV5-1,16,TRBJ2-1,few,TGCGCCAGCAGCCCTCCGGGACTAGCGGGGAACAATGAGCAGTTCTTC,CASSPPGLAGNNEQFF
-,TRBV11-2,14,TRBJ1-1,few,TGTGCCAGCAGCTCGTGGGCCGAGGGAACTGAAGCTTTCTTT,CASSSWAEGTEAFF
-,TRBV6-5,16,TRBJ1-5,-,TGTGCCAGCAGTTACTCGAGCAGGGCCGGAGATCAGCCCCAGCATTTT,CASSYSSRAGDQPQHF
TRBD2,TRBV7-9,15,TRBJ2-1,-,TGTGCCAGCAGCTTACGGCGGGGGGTGTTGAATGAGCAGTTCTTC,CASSLRRGVLNEQFF
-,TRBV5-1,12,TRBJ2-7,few,TGCGCCAGCAGCTTGACAGGCTACGAGCAGTACTTC,CASSLTGYEQYF
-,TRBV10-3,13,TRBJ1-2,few,TGTGCCATCAAGTCGGCGGATAACTATGGCTACACCTTC,CAIKSADNYGYTF
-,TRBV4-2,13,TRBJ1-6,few,TGTGCCAGCAGCCGGGATCCGACAGCACCCCTCCACTTT,CASSRDPTAPLHF
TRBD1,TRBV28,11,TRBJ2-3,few,TGTGCCAGCAGCTTCAGGGGGCCGCAGTATTTT,CASSFRGPQYF
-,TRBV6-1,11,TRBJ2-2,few,TGTGCCAGCAGAGCCACCGGGGAGCTGTTTTTT,CASRATGELFF
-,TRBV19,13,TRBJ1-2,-,TGTGCCAGCACAGGAGCCCGAAGGGATGGCTACACCTTC,CASTGARRDGYTF
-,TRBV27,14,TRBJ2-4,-,TGTGCCAGCAGTTTAAAACCGGGAGTGAACATTCAGTACTTC,CASSLKPGVNIQYF
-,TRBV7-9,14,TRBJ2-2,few,TGTGCCAGCAGCCCAAGGACGGGAACCGGGGAGCTGTTTTTT,CASSPRTGTGELFF
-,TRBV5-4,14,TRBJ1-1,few,TGTGCCAGCAGCTTGCAGGGGCGAATCGCTGAAGCTTTCTTT,CASSLQGRIAEAFF
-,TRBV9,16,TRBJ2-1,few,TGTGCCAGCAGCCCCCAGGGCCTCGCCGGTTACAATGAGCAGTTCTTC,CASSPQGLAGYNEQFF